The clone carrying this TCR beta chain was recorded at least ten times. The antigen is unknown. These data are taken from a study of Graves' ophthalmopathy and Graves' hyperthyroidism. V lost 7 bases and J lost 2, with 15 bases in between. The CDR3 contains 14 residues. Regarding the study as a whole: Most expanded thyroid clonotypes above 0.001 frequency also appeared in blood.

RNA transcripts were the source from which TCR beta CDR3 regions were amplified. HTBI-primed RT-PCR formed the first round, and a multiplex PCR formed the second. MiXCR, applied by TCRdb to the multiplex PCR reads, yields one record per CDR3 protein. The table shows about 620,000 distinct CDR3 sequences, with approximately 21% occurring only once. Only newly diagnosed hyperthyroidism patients aged 18 to 65, with under 2 months' duration, were enrolled. Exclusion criteria comprised other autoimmune diseases, uncontrolled infections, pregnancy or lactation in patients. Sequences were obtained from peripheral blood. The chain uses TRBV12-3 or TRBV12-4 and TRBJ2-7, with D perhaps matching TRBD1 (5 bases). This sequence was found in a woman under 30 with stable Graves' hyperthyroidism. Some clones in this sample may be carry-over from other donors' samples. CDR3 DNA: TGTGCCAGCACTAGGACACCGATTACCTACGAGCAGTACTTC. Translating it yields CASTRTPITYEQYF.